This passage covers 7 T cell receptor beta chains from one sample sequenced in a study of blood T cell repertoires in COVID-19. Method: immunoSEQ multiplex PCR; TCRdb's copy keeps in-frame clones and lacks some. This table has about 210,000 clones, about 86% appearing once. The sequenced sample consisted of peripheral blood. These receptors all stem from a man between 18 and 29 years old with active or convalescent COVID-19.

The rearrangement links TRBV5-5 to TRBJ2-7, with a weak D call TRBD1 (5 bases). This CDR3 has 14 residues. The V and J ends lost 7 bases and 3 bases respectively, with 17 bases between them. Germline assignment: CDR1 SGHKS and CDR2 YYEKEE (reference sequence). The CDR3 sequence: CASGLRDAHYEQYF. The CDR3 DNA sequence: TGTGCCAGCGGCCTCAGGGATGCTCACTACGAGCAGTACTTC.

The chain combines TRBV7-6 with TRBJ1-5; maybe TRBD1 (6 bases). The CDR3 runs to 15 residues. The germline V gene has CDR1 SGHVS and CDR2 FNYEAQ. V lost 0 bases and J lost 5, with 11 bases in between. The CDR3 loop is CASSLAGTSDQPQHF. The CDR3 DNA follows: TGTGCCAGCAGCTTAGCAGGGACATCGGATCAGCCCCAGCATTTT. Looking up the rest from reference TRBV7-6 and TRBJ1-5 gives the full variable domain: GAGVSQSPRYKVTKRGQDVALRCDPISGHVSLYWYRQALGQGPEFLTYFNYEAQQDKSGLPNDRFSAERPEGSISTLTIQRTEQRDSAMYRCASSLAGTSDQPQHFGDGTRLSIL.

The sample holds a few counts of this clone. V and J are TRBV6-2 or TRBV6-3 and TRBJ2-7; the match to TRBD2 covers 11 bases. The germline V gene has CDR1 MNHEY and CDR2 SVGEGT. V shed 3 bases, J shed 6 bases, and the junction held 10 bases outside the gene matches. The CDR3 is 16 amino acids. CDR3 nucleotide sequence: TGTGCCAGCAGTTATTTTACTAGCGGGAGTATCGCCGAGCAGTACTTC. Translated, it gives CASSYFTSGSIAEQYF.

CDR3 bases: TGTGCCAGCAGCAAAGACCAGTTGCGGGACAGGGGGTTTTTCTCTGGAAACACCATATATTTT. As protein: CASSKDQLRDRGFFSGNTIYF. The chain combines TRBV21-1 with TRBJ1-3; the D call of TRBD1 is as the table states it, not checked on the DNA. TRBV21-1 is termed a pseudogene. CDR3 length equals 21 residues.

Worth noting for this clone: Other DNA sequences in the same sample also yield this CDR3. The CDR3 protein is CASSVGGNSYEQYF. CDR3 nucleotides: TGTGCCAGCAGCGTGGGAGGGAACAGCTACGAGCAGTACTTC. V and J are TRBV9 and TRBJ2-7; 7 nucleotides line up with TRBD2. The CDR3 is 14 amino acids. Germline V gives CDR1 SGDLS, CDR2 YYNGEE. J was trimmed by 3 bases and V by 2 bases; bases with no gene match: 5. The full variable domain, with the rest looked up from reference TRBV9 and TRBJ2-7, is DSGVTQTPKHLITATGQRVTLRCSPRSGDLSVYWYQQSLDQGLQFLIQYYNGEERAKGNILERFSAQQFPDLHSELNLSSLELGDSALYFCASSVGGNSYEQYFGPGTRLTVT.

The rearrangement links TRBV13 to TRBJ2-1; tentative D call: TRBD1 (7 bases). Germline V CDR1 and CDR2: PRHDT, FYEKMQ (reference sequence). This CDR3 has 18 amino acids. Trimming cost V 7 bases and J 4 bases, with 26 bases left between them. The CDR3 loop is CASTTPSLGRGAYNEQFF. The CDR3, as DNA: TGTGCCAGCACCACCCCTTCGTTAGGCAGGGGGGCATACAATGAGCAGTTCTTC.

The rearrangement joins TRBV27 to TRBJ2-3, with TRBD2 identical over 7 bases. V trimming: 5 bases; J trimming: 4 bases; junction bases outside the gene matches: 15. The germline CDR1 and CDR2 sequences are MNHEY and SMNVEV (reference sequence). The CDR3 contains 17 residues. CDR3 amino acids: CASSGEGRGRFADTQYF. The DNA for the CDR3 is TGTGCCAGCAGTGGGGAGGGGCGCGGGAGATTCGCAGATACGCAGTATTTT.